Listed below are T cell receptor beta chains from one sample, sequenced in a study of metastatic and nonmetastatic thyroid tumors. TCRdb re-called the PCR reads via MiXCR. The data hold about 15,000 clones, with around 29% observed a single time. Sequenced material: blood. These TCRs come from a female donor with papillary thyroid cancer or a benign thyroid nodule (not recorded which). Some clones in this sample may be carry-over from other donors' samples. Both conserved end residues are part of each CDR3. The D gene is left open where the match is weak. Clone size is given for some rows only: seen once, a few or many times, or a class if the clone is expanded.

TRBV7-2	TRBJ2-7	NA	NA	TGTGCCAGCAGTACCGGGATAGCCTACGAGCAGTACTTC	CASSTGIAYEQYF
TRBV28	TRBJ2-7	NA	few	TGTGCCAGCAGTTTACTGTGTGAGCAGTACTTC	CASSLLCEQYF
TRBV5-1	TRBJ2-7	TRBD1	medium-sized	TGCGCCAGCAGCCCGGGGACAGGGAACTACGAGCAGTACTTC	CASSPGTGNYEQYF
TRBV6-1	TRBJ2-3	TRBD2	medium-sized	TGTGCCAGCACTTCCGGGACTATGCACACAGATACGCAGTATTTT	CASTSGTMHTDTQYF
TRBV5-1	TRBJ2-5	TRBD2	medium-sized	TGCGCCAGCAGCTCGGCGGGGGTATCCCAAGAGACCCAGTACTTC	CASSSAGVSQETQYF
TRBV6-1	TRBJ2-1	NA	medium-sized	TGTGCCAGCAGTGCAAATTACAATGAGCAGTTCTTC	CASSANYNEQFF
TRBV3-1	TRBJ1-5	NA	NA	TGTGCCAGCAGCCAATGGGGAGGGGGAGATCATCAGCCCCAGCATTTT	CASSQWGGGDHQPQHF
TRBV20-1	TRBJ2-1	NA	NA	TGCAGTGCTAGAGGACTATCGGGTAATGAGCAGTTCTTC	CSARGLSGNEQFF
TRBV7-8	TRBJ1-1	NA	medium-sized	TGTGCCAGCAGCTTAGCGGCAGGGAACACTGAAGCTTTCTTT	CASSLAAGNTEAFF
TRBV3-1	TRBJ2-3	NA	many	TGTGCCAGCAGCCCCCCCCGGGGAACAGATACGCAGTATTTT	CASSPPRGTDTQYF
TRBV6-5	TRBJ1-1	NA	medium-sized	TGTGCCAGCAGTTACGGGGGGGGAACTGAAGCTTTCTTT	CASSYGGGTEAFF
TRBV20-1	TRBJ2-7	NA	NA	TGCAGTGCTAGATACCCACAGACCGGTGGCAGGGGATTCGGCGAGCAGTACTTC	CSARYPQTGGRGFGEQYF
TRBV12-3/TRBV12-4	TRBJ1-5	TRBD1	medium-sized	TGTGCCAGCAGTTTACAGGGGGCAAATCAGCCCCAGCATTTT	CASSLQGANQPQHF
TRBV6-1	TRBJ2-2	TRBD2	NA	TGTGCCAGCAGAGGACTAGCGGGAGCGGTCGGGGAGCTGTTTTTT	CASRGLAGAVGELFF
TRBV12-3/TRBV12-4	TRBJ1-6	NA	NA	TGTGCCAGCAGACAGGTTCTTGGCTCACCCCTCCACTTT	CASRQVLGSPLHF
TRBV5-6	TRBJ1-1	NA	NA	TGTGCCAGCAGCTTGATTGGGGGGCTCCCTACGGAAGCTTTCTTT	CASSLIGGLPTEAFF
TRBV11-2	TRBJ1-2	NA	once	TGTGCCAGCAGCACTGGACCCAGGGAGGGCTACACCTTC	CASSTGPREGYTF
TRBV7-3	TRBJ2-7	TRBD1	NA	TGTGCCAGCAGCCCGGGACAGGGGGCAGGGGCCTACGAGCAGTACTTC	CASSPGQGAGAYEQYF
TRBV11-2	TRBJ1-6	TRBD1	medium-sized	TGTGCCAGCAGCTTAGTGACAGGGTCTAATTCACCCCTCCACTTT	CASSLVTGSNSPLHF
TRBV7-9	TRBJ1-1	NA	many	TGTGCCAGCAGCTTCGGGGTCACCGGGGGGACTGAAGCTTTCTTT	CASSFGVTGGTEAFF
TRBV30	TRBJ2-7	TRBD2	NA	TGTGCCTGGAGTGAGGGACTAGCGGGTAGCGAGCAGTACTTC	CAWSEGLAGSEQYF
TRBV5-1	TRBJ1-5	NA	many	TGCGCCAGCAGCTTGGGGAGCGGGCGGAGGGAGCCCCAGCATTTT	CASSLGSGRREPQHF
TRBV4-1	TRBJ2-2	TRBD2	many	TGCGCCAGCAGCTATGGCGCGGGGGGGCTTAACGGGGAGCTGTTTTTT	CASSYGAGGLNGELFF
TRBV28	TRBJ2-2	TRBD2	medium-sized	TGTGCCAGCAGCCGCGGTGCGGGGGGGGACGGGGAGCTGTTTTTT	CASSRGAGGDGELFF
TRBV18	TRBJ1-1	NA	many	TGTGCCAGCTCACCCCAACAGGGAAACACTGAAGCTTTCTTT	CASSPQQGNTEAFF
TRBV30	TRBJ1-2	NA	medium-sized	TGTGCCTGGAGCCGCACAGGGAGCTATGGCTACACCTTC	CAWSRTGSYGYTF
TRBV5-1	TRBJ1-2	NA	NA	TGCGCCAGCAGCTTGCCCGGACGGGGGGACTATGGCTACACCTTC	CASSLPGRGDYGYTF
TRBV12-1	TRBJ2-7	NA	many	TGTGCCAGCAGCTTTGAGGTCTACCCCTACGAGCAGTACTTC	CASSFEVYPYEQYF
TRBV6-1	TRBJ1-2	NA	medium-sized	TGTGCCAGCAGTGGCGGGAAGAACTATGGCTACACCTTC	CASSGGKNYGYTF